This T cell receptor beta chain was retrieved from a study of beta chain features in type 1 diabetes. Looking at the study overall: Age, gender and cell yields were alike across patients and healthy donors.

TCRB transcripts that were expressed got sequenced, as all of the isolated RNA had been reverse transcribed. Produced via immunoSEQ multiplex PCR; TCRdb's table is partial and in-frame only. In the table there are about 140,000 clones, 6.9% of which are singletons. A few counts support this clone. Its antigen remains unidentified. Study results and caveats: For TCRB rearrangement, an influence of HLA type remained unresolved here. For cells with high TCR expression, cDNA sequencing could yield over-representation. The naive, central memory and Treg TCRB repertoires showed an apparent similarity that was greater among patients than among healthy donors.

CDR1 is LGHNA and CDR2 is YSLEER in the germline V gene. The CDR3 extends over 14 amino acids. V was shortened by 2 bases and J by 4 bases, with 11 bases between the two germline ends. Sequences were obtained from central memory CD4+ T cells from blood. The chain recombines TRBV4-3 with TRBJ1-1; maybe TRBD1 (6 bases). The sequence came from a woman aged 25 to 45 in good health. The CDR3 loop reads CASSQRQVLTEAFF. The CDR3 nucleotides are TGCGCCAGCAGCCAACGACAGGTTCTCACTGAAGCTTTCTTT.